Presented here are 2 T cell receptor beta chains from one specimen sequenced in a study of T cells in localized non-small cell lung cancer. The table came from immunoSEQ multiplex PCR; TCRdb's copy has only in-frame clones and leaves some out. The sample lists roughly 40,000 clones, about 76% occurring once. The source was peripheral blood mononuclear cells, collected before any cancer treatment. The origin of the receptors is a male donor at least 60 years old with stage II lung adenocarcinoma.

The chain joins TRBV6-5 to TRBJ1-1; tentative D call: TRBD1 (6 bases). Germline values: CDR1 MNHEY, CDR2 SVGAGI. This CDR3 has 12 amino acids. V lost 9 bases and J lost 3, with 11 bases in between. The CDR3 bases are TGTGCCAGTGGGGGGGCTGACACTGAAGCTTTCTTT. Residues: CASGGADTEAFF.

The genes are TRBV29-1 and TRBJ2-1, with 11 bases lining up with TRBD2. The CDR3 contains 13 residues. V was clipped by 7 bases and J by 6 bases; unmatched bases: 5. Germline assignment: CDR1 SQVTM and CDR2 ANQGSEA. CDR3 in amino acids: CSALAGGPNEQFF. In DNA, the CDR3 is TGCAGCGCCTTAGCGGGAGGGCCCAATGAGCAGTTCTTC.